Listed below are T cell receptor beta chains from one sample, sequenced in a study of blood T cells in healthy people across ages. TCRdb reprocessed the 5' RACE reads via MiXCR and lists one record per CDR3 protein. The sample holds around 1,700,000 distinct CDR3 sequences, approximately 28% seen once. The sequencing input was blood. These receptors came from a young woman in good health. The CDR3 runs from the conserved cysteine through the conserved F or W.

V gene	J gene	CDR3 protein
TRBV20-1	TRBJ2-1	CSASRGANNLGEQFF
TRBV5-6	TRBJ2-4	CASSLLTGGAKNIQYF
TRBV2	TRBJ1-3	CASSMPGTASGNTIYF
TRBV25-1	TRBJ1-4	CASRTINEKLFF
TRBV2	TRBJ2-2	CASSELVAGTGELFF
TRBV9	TRBJ2-1	CASSARGGYNEQFF
TRBV29-1	TRBJ2-5	CSVDTSWTAQETQYF
TRBV28	TRBJ2-2	CAGSRGGWTGELFF
TRBV12-3/TRBV12-4	TRBJ1-4	CASRAPANEKLFF
TRBV20-1	TRBJ2-6	CSARSPGDIANVLTF
TRBV12-3/TRBV12-4	NA	CASSKYSRGLLPLYEQYF
TRBV5-6	TRBJ2-5	CASSLVRAGGETQYF
TRBV20-1	TRBJ2-2	CSARDPLQGITGELFF
TRBV27	TRBJ1-5	CASSVYGVQPQHF
TRBV2	TRBJ2-7	CASSESAIGQGNEQYF
TRBV6-5	TRBJ1-2	CASSYSGSYTF
TRBV6-2/TRBV6-3	TRBJ2-7	CASIGDSHEQYF
TRBV12-3/TRBV12-4	TRBJ1-4	CASSFGGRKLFF
TRBV29-1	TRBJ1-2	CSVDSPRTYGYTF
TRBV28	TRBJ2-7	CASYSGGAGTLHEQYF
TRBV5-1	TRBJ2-2	CASLPGLAGTGELFF
TRBV24-1	TRBJ2-6	CATSTGAGLQDSSGANVLTF
TRBV5-1	TRBJ2-3	CASSLLARGTDTQYF
TRBV5-1	TRBJ2-7	CANSLASGSYEQYF
TRBV2	TRBJ1-2	CASTISPYQGSRGYTF
TRBV4-1	TRBJ1-6	CASSQDLGGKGPAPLHF
TRBV7-2	TRBJ2-1	CASSLIAGYYNEQFF
TRBV20-1	TRBJ2-1	CSARTRSEQFF
TRBV7-2	TRBJ2-4	CASSLVGGENIQYF